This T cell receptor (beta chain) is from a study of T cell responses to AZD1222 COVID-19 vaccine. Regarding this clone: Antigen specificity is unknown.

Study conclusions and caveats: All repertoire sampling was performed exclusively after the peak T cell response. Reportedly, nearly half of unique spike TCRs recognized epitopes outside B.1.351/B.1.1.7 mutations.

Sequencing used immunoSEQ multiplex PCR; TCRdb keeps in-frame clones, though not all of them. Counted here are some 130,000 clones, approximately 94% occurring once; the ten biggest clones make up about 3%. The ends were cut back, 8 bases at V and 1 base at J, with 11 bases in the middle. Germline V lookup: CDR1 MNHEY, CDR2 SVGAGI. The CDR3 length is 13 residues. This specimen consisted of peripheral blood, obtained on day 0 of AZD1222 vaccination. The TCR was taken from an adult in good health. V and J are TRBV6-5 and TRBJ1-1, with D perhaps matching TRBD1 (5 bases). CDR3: CASRGLRNTEAFF. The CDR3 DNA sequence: TGTGCCAGCCGGGGACTCCGGAACACTGAAGCTTTCTTT.